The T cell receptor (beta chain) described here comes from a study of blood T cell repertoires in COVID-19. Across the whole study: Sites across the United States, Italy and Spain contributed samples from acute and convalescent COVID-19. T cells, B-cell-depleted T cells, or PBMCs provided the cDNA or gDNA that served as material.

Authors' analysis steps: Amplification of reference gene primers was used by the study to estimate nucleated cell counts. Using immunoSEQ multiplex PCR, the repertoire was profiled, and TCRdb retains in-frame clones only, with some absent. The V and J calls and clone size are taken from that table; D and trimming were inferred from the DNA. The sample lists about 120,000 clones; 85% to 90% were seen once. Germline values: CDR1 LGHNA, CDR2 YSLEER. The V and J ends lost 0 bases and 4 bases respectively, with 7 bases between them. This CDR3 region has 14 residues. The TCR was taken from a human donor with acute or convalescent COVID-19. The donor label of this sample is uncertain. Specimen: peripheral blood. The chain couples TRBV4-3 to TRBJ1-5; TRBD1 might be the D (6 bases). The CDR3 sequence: CASSQEQGNQPQHF. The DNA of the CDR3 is TGCGCCAGCAGCCAAGAACAGGGAAATCAGCCCCAGCATTTT.